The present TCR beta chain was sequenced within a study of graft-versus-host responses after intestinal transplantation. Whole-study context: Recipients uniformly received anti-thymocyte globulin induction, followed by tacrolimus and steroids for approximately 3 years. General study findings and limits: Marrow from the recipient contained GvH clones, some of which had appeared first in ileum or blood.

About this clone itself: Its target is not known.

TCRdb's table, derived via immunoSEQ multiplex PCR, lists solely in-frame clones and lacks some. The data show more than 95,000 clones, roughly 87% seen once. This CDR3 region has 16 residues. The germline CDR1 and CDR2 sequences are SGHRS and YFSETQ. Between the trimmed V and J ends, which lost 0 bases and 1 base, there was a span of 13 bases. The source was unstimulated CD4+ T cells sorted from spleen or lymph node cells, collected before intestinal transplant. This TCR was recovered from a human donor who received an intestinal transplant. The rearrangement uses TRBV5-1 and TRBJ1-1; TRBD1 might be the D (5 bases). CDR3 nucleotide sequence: TGCGCCAGCAGCTTGGCTTCCCGGGGGAGGAACACTGAAGCTTTCTTT. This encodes CASSLASRGRNTEAFF.